This entry lists 16 T cell receptor beta chains sequenced from one sample in a study of CD8 T cells in ankylosing spondylitis (dated by TCRdb to the late 2010s). To prepare the library, 5' RACE was applied. Instrument on record: Illumina HiSeq 2500. TCRdb trimmed the raw reads at Q25, called clones with MiXCR and kept productive beta chains. Duplicate CDR3 protein sequences are folded into a single record with the most common DNA and genes. The sample table shows approximately 9,700 distinct CDR3 sequences, and 5.5% to 6.5% are seen once. Around 40% of the sample is taken by the ten largest. The sequenced sample consisted of blood, either unsorted or a sorted T cell fraction (not recorded which). The receptors were gathered from a female donor with ankylosing spondylitis or in good health (not recorded which).

In this sample, this clonotype is medium-sized. J is TRBJ2-5 and V is TRBV9, with TRBD1 identical over 11 bases. The CDR3 is 15 residues long. V shed 2 bases, J shed 4 bases, and the junction held 4 bases outside the gene matches. Per germline, CDR1 SGDLS and CDR2 YYNGEE. In nucleotides, the CDR3 is TGTGCCAGCAGCGTGGGACAGGGGGATGGAGAGACCCAGTACTTC. It specifies CASSVGQGDGETQYF.

The CDR3 nucleotides are TGTGCCAGCAGTAGGGACGGAGACACTGAAGCTTTCTTT. Its translation: CASSRDGDTEAFF. The rearrangement uses TRBV9 and TRBJ1-1; D might be TRBD1 (5 bases). Germline lookup yields CDR1 SGDLS and CDR2 YYNGEE. The CDR3 length is 13 residues. Trimming stripped 5 bases from V and 3 bases from J, with 11 bases between.

With regard to this clonotype: One junction end does not reproduce the germline sequence, and a read error may be involved. The chain carries TRBV9 and TRBJ2-7, with 9 bases lining up with TRBD1. The CDR3 has 15 residues. CDR1 is SGDLS, CDR2 YYNGEE, per germline. The CDR3 sequence: CTSSVSGTGSYDQYF. The CDR3 DNA sequence: TGTACCAGCAGCGTCTCCGGGACAGGGTCCTACGACCAGTACTTC.

In this sample, this clonotype is medium-sized. The chain joins TRBV9 to TRBJ2-1; 7 nucleotides match TRBD2. This CDR3 region has 17 residues. Looked up from germline, CDR1 is SGDLS and CDR2 is YYNGEE. V was pared by 3 bases and J by 1 base, with 10 bases of the junction left unmatched. The chain's CDR3 is CASSADQRGKSYNEQFF. Here the CDR3 DNA reads TGTGCCAGCAGCGCCGACCAGCGGGGCAAATCCTACAATGAGCAGTTCTTC.

This clonotype was recorded many times. The V and J genes are TRBV9 and TRBJ1-1; D gene ambiguous. The germline gives CDR1 SGDLS, CDR2 YYNGEE. The CDR3 totals 14 residues. Trimming cost V 0 bases and J 4 bases, with 10 bases left between them. The CDR3 DNA sequence: TGTGCCAGCAGCGTAGCTAGGTTAGGCACTGAAGCTTTCTTT. Its protein product is CASSVARLGTEAFF. Full variable domain (remainder filled in from reference TRBV9 and TRBJ1-1): DSGVTQTPKHLITATGQRVTLRCSPRSGDLSVYWYQQSLDQGLQFLIQYYNGEERAKGNILERFSAQQFPDLHSELNLSSLELGDSALYFCASSVARLGTEAFFGQGTRLTVV.

This clonotype is medium-sized (0.01 to 0.1%) by share. The genes are TRBV9 and TRBJ1-5; D gene ambiguous. Trimming cost V 4 bases and J 0 bases, with 11 bases left between them. Germline V gives CDR1 SGDLS, CDR2 YYNGEE. The CDR3 runs 15 residues. CDR3 region: CASSPYRDSNQPQHF. The DNA of the CDR3 is TGTGCCAGCAGCCCCTATAGAGATAGCAATCAGCCCCAGCATTTT.

In its sample, this clonotype was seen many times. The chain uses TRBV9 and TRBJ2-3, with 7 nucleotides matching TRBD2. The germline V gene encodes CDR1 SGDLS and CDR2 YYNGEE. Trimming cost V 0 bases and J 0 bases; bases outside gene matches: 1. The CDR3 spans 15 residues. The CDR3 DNA reads TGTGCCAGCAGCGTAGTTAGCGGGAGCACAGATACGCAGTATTTT. Protein: CASSVVSGSTDTQYF.

This clonotype ranks as medium-sized. CDR3 amino acids: CASSVAIGGPPEAFF. In DNA, the CDR3 is TGTGCCAGCAGCGTGGCCATAGGGGGGCCGCCTGAAGCTTTCTTT. The gene calls are TRBV9 and TRBJ1-1; TRBD1 is a possible D gene (6 bases). CDR1 and CDR2 from the germline V gene are SGDLS and YYNGEE. Trimming took off 2 bases at V and 6 bases at J, with 17 bases between the two ends. The CDR3 runs 15 residues.

This clonotype is termed medium-sized (0.01 to 0.1%). The chain combines TRBV9 with TRBJ2-7; TRBD2 aligns across 8 bases. Losses at the gene ends were 0 bases for V and 6 bases for J; bases not matched to a gene: 14. The CDR3 contains 17 residues. CDR1 SGDLS and CDR2 YYNGEE come from the germline V gene. CDR3 amino acids: CASSVAPLLAVGSEQYF. For the CDR3, the DNA is TGTGCCAGCAGCGTAGCTCCTTTACTAGCGGTAGGATCCGAGCAGTACTTC.

By proportion, this clonotype is medium-sized (0.01 to 0.1%). The genes are TRBV9 and TRBJ2-5, with 8 bases identical to TRBD2. CDR3 length: 14 amino acids. Trimming at V came to 4 bases and at J to 9 bases, leaving 11 bases not matched to a gene. Germline-derived CDR1 and CDR2 are SGDLS and YYNGEE. The CDR3 reads CASSPPAGEGAQYF. Here the CDR3 DNA reads TGTGCCAGCAGCCCACCAGCGGGAGAGGGGGCCCAGTACTTC.

This clonotype appeared many times. The chain is built from TRBV9 and TRBJ2-1; 9 nucleotides agree with TRBD2. The germline CDR1 and CDR2 sequences are SGDLS and YYNGEE. The CDR3 extends over 13 amino acids. The junction had 1 base not matched to a gene; V was cut back by 1 base and J by 8 bases. The CDR3 nucleotides read TGTGCCAGCAGCGTACAGCGGGAGGATGAGCAGTTCTTC. Translating it yields CASSVQREDEQFF.

At least ten counts were recorded for this clonotype. The chain combines TRBV9 with TRBJ2-1, with a weak D call TRBD1 (6 bases). Germline V gene sequence: CDR1 SGDLS, CDR2 YYNGEE. CDR3 length: 15 residues. With 3 bases removed from V and 10 bases from J, the gap between germline ends came to 20 bases. CDR3 loop: CASSAPGHERKEQFF. CDR3 DNA sequence: TGTGCCAGCAGCGCCCCGGGACATGAGAGGAAGGAGCAGTTCTTC.

This clonotype occurred a few times. The rearrangement joins TRBV9 to TRBJ2-1; 8 bases line up with TRBD2. Germline CDR1 reads SGDLS; CDR2 reads YYNGEE. After removal of 4 bases from V and 7 bases from J, the junction contained 16 bases not matched to a gene. The CDR3 extends over 17 amino acids. This chain's CDR3 is CASSPRRTSSSRNEQFF. As DNA, the CDR3 is TGTGCCAGCAGCCCCAGGAGGACTAGCTCCTCTCGGAATGAGCAGTTCTTC.

The table lists this clonotype with many counts. The rearrangement links TRBV9 to TRBJ2-3; unclear D gene. CDR1 and CDR2 from the germline V gene are SGDLS and YYNGEE. The CDR3 has 12 amino acids. Trimming left V 4 bases short and J 5 bases short, with 8 bases between. CDR3 sequence: CASSSRIDTQYF. CDR3 in DNA: TGTGCCAGCAGCTCCCGAATAGATACGCAGTATTTT.

At least ten counts were recorded for this clonotype. This sequence joins TRBV9 and TRBJ2-3; TRBD2 might be the D (6 bases). Germline V gene sequence: CDR1 SGDLS, CDR2 YYNGEE. This CDR3 is built from 17 residues. V lost 1 base and J lost 4, with 19 bases in between. CDR3 region: CASSVMAGRGFADTQYF. The CDR3 bases are TGTGCCAGCAGCGTAATGGCGGGACGAGGGTTCGCAGATACGCAGTATTTT.

J is TRBJ2-3 and V is TRBV9; 12 bases are shared with TRBD2. The CDR3 has 15 amino acids. V was clipped by 3 bases and J by 10 bases; unmatched bases: 9. Germline CDR1 reads SGDLS; CDR2 reads YYNGEE. CDR3 amino acids: CASSGSLAGGPPQYF. The CDR3, as DNA: TGTGCCAGCAGCGGATCACTAGCGGGGGGTCCTCCGCAGTATTTT.